Detailed here is one T cell receptor beta chain. Its antigen specificity is not known. Per-nucleotide qualities are absent, and no much larger clonotype sits a single base away. The data derive from a study of blood T cell repertoires in COVID-19 (dated by TCRdb to the early 2020s). General notes on the study: Samples covering the acute and convalescent phases of COVID-19 were provided by collaborators in the United States, Italy and Spain. HLA class I and class II types, where available, came from metadata supplied by the sample provider rather than from assay-based typing. The material from the prospective study consisted of cDNA or gDNA derived from T cells, B-cell-depleted T cells, or PBMCs. Nearly every sample came with metadata listing a de-identified subject ID, COVID-19 status, age in years and sex. Samples came from the ongoing ImmuneRACE study (first 160 participants) plus 1,254 subjects from 6 global collaborators. The dataset comprised deeply sampled blood TCRbeta repertoires from subjects exposed to, actively infected with, or recovered from COVID-19. The repertoires were made available in a free public database intended to serve as a resource for research on the immune response to SARS-CoV-2. What the authors observed across the whole study: Clinical and demographic metadata were provided uncurated, with the amount varying by source and participant.

The collaborating institutions used their own protocols to collect whole blood in K2EDTA tubes. Collaborator samples were shipped for TCRbeta analysis as frozen whole blood, isolated PBMCs, or DNA extracted from either sample type. TCRbeta CDR3 regions were amplified from genomic DNA using the immunoSEQ Assay, a bias-controlled multiplex PCR. Per the original workflow: The number of nucleated cells in each sample was estimated from the amplification of reference gene primers within the assay. Sequence reads were collapsed and filtered to measure the absolute abundance of every unique TCRbeta CDR3 rearrangement. For each sample, productive Simpson clonality was calculated by taking the square root of Simpson's diversity index across productive rearrangements. TCRdb took this table from immuneACCESS and kept in-frame rearrangements with V and J called. Such tables lack part of the clones; where checked against another copy, unresolved V genes explain under half of the gap, and the rest is unexplained. V, J and clone size derive from that table, while D and trimming were established from the DNA sequence. The sample table records roughly 260,000 clones; about 87% of these occur just once. Jointly, the top ten make up less than 3% of the sample.

Material: peripheral blood. This TCR was sampled from a woman aged 50 to 60 with acute or convalescent COVID-19.

The nucleotides are TGTGCCAGCAGTTGGGGCGACGAGCAGTACTTC. It is translated as CASSWGDEQYF. Rearrangement joined TRBV28 to TRBJ2-7; TRBD1 might be the D gene, on 5 matching bases. At the junction V is shortened by 4 bases and J by 5 bases, with 6 bases in between. CDR1 and CDR2, per the germline V gene, are MDHEN and SYDVKM. Counted from cysteine to phenylalanine, this CDR3 has 11 amino acids. This entry keeps only the CDR3 DNA: 33 bases, framed from base 1. Outside the CDR3, residues come from the reference TRBV28 and TRBJ2-7 proteins, so the full variable domain is: DVKVTQSSRYLVKRTGEKVFLECVQDMDHENMFWYRQDPGLGLRLIYFSYDVKMKEKGDIPEGYSVSREKKERFSLILESASTNQTSMYLCASSWGDEQYFGPGTRLTVT.